Listed below are T cell receptor beta chains from one sample, sequenced in a study of regulatory dendritic cells for organ transplantation. Profiled with immunoSEQ multiplex PCR; TCRdb holds only in-frame clones, not every one. Of 30,000 to 45,000 clones in the sample, approximately 90% were seen once. Material for sequencing was naive CD8+ T cells from blood. Receptors originate from a human donor in good health. CDR3s include the opening cysteine and the closing phenylalanine or tryptophan. Each record gives: clone size, J gene, V gene, D gene, CDR3 DNA, CDR3 protein. D genes are given only for firm matches. Not all rows give a size; the values are once, few, many and, for expanded clones, a class.

clone size: -; J gene: TRBJ2-1; V gene: TRBV29-1; D gene: -; CDR3 DNA: TGCAGCGTAGAACAGGGTTATGAGCAGTTCTTC; CDR3 protein: CSVEQGYEQFF
clone size: -; J gene: TRBJ1-4; V gene: TRBV12-5; D gene: TRBD1; CDR3 DNA: TGTGCTAGACCAAGAACAGGGGGCCTTAATGAAAAACTGTTTTTT; CDR3 protein: CARPRTGGLNEKLFF
clone size: -; J gene: TRBJ2-1; V gene: TRBV7-8; D gene: TRBD1; CDR3 DNA: TGTGCCAGCAGCACCCGGACAGGGGTAGGTTACAATGAGCAGTTCTTC; CDR3 protein: CASSTRTGVGYNEQFF
clone size: -; J gene: TRBJ2-1; V gene: TRBV7-6; D gene: TRBD1; CDR3 DNA: TGTGCCAGCAGCTTCGACAGGGGGCCTGTCTATGAGCAGTTCTTC; CDR3 protein: CASSFDRGPVYEQFF
clone size: -; J gene: TRBJ2-7; V gene: TRBV7-2; D gene: -; CDR3 DNA: TGTGCCAGCAGCTTATGGGATGGCGAGCAGTACTTC; CDR3 protein: CASSLWDGEQYF
clone size: -; J gene: TRBJ1-1; V gene: TRBV4-3; D gene: -; CDR3 DNA: TGCGCCAGCAGCCAAGATGCGGGCAGGGTGAACACTGAAGCTTTCTTT; CDR3 protein: CASSQDAGRVNTEAFF
clone size: -; J gene: TRBJ2-5; V gene: TRBV5-6; D gene: -; CDR3 DNA: TGTGCCAGCAGCTTAGGAAACGGGCGAGAGACCCAGTACTTC; CDR3 protein: CASSLGNGRETQYF
clone size: -; J gene: TRBJ2-3; V gene: TRBV7-3; D gene: TRBD1; CDR3 DNA: TGTGCCAGCAGCGATAAGACAGGGCCGTGGGCAGATACGCAGTATTTT; CDR3 protein: CASSDKTGPWADTQYF
clone size: -; J gene: TRBJ1-3; V gene: TRBV28; D gene: -; CDR3 DNA: TGTGCCAGGGGACCGGGACCGTCTGGAAACACCATATATTTT; CDR3 protein: CARGPGPSGNTIYF
clone size: -; J gene: TRBJ2-7; V gene: TRBV27; D gene: -; CDR3 DNA: TGTGCCAGCAGTTTTACCGGGACGGTCTCCTACGAGCAGTACTTC; CDR3 protein: CASSFTGTVSYEQYF
clone size: -; J gene: TRBJ1-6; V gene: TRBV28; D gene: -; CDR3 DNA: TGTGCCAGCTCACCCGGGACCACCCCTCTCTCACCCCTCCACTTT; CDR3 protein: CASSPGTTPLSPLHF
clone size: -; J gene: TRBJ1-1; V gene: TRBV7-9; D gene: -; CDR3 DNA: TGTGCCAGCAGCTTTCCGGGGCAGGGAGCCAACACTGAAGCTTTCTTT; CDR3 protein: CASSFPGQGANTEAFF
clone size: -; J gene: TRBJ2-5; V gene: TRBV9; D gene: TRBD1; CDR3 DNA: TGTGCCAGCAGCCTGCCGGGACAGGGAGGTCTGGAGACCCAGTACTTC; CDR3 protein: CASSLPGQGGLETQYF
clone size: -; J gene: TRBJ2-7; V gene: TRBV27; D gene: -; CDR3 DNA: TGTGCCAGCAGTCTAACCCGGGGAACGTTTTACGAGCAGTACTTC; CDR3 protein: CASSLTRGTFYEQYF
clone size: -; J gene: TRBJ2-3; V gene: TRBV5-7; D gene: TRBD1; CDR3 DNA: TGTGCCAGCAGCCCGAACAAAGGACAGGGGACAGATACGCAGTATTTT; CDR3 protein: CASSPNKGQGTDTQYF
clone size: -; J gene: TRBJ1-2; V gene: TRBV4-2; D gene: -; CDR3 DNA: TGTGCCAGCAGCCAAGACTTGGGCCTAAGGGTTTTGGGTGGCTACACCTTC; CDR3 protein: CASSQDLGLRVLGGYTF
clone size: -; J gene: TRBJ1-6; V gene: TRBV27; D gene: TRBD1; CDR3 DNA: TGTGCCAGCAGCCTCACAGGGGAGCGTTCACCCCTCCACTTT; CDR3 protein: CASSLTGERSPLHF
clone size: -; J gene: TRBJ1-4; V gene: TRBV19; D gene: -; CDR3 DNA: TGTGCCAGTAGTATAGATCTTCTTGTCCGGAGGGACCATGCAACTAATGAAAAACTGTTTTTT; CDR3 protein: CASSIDLLVRRDHATNEKLFF
clone size: -; J gene: TRBJ2-3; V gene: TRBV25-1; D gene: -; CDR3 DNA: TGTGCCAGCAGTACAGGGTTGTGGACAGATACGCAGTATTTT; CDR3 protein: CASSTGLWTDTQYF
clone size: -; J gene: TRBJ2-5; V gene: TRBV5-1; D gene: -; CDR3 DNA: TGCGCCACCCCCCCGGGTAGCTTGGAGACCCAGTACTTC; CDR3 protein: CATPPGSLETQYF
clone size: -; J gene: TRBJ2-5; V gene: TRBV5-5; D gene: TRBD1; CDR3 DNA: TGTGCCAGCAGCTTGGGGACAGGGAGTAGGGAGACCCAGTACTTC; CDR3 protein: CASSLGTGSRETQYF
clone size: -; J gene: TRBJ1-4; V gene: TRBV4-1; D gene: -; CDR3 DNA: TGCGCCAGCAGCCAAGCAAGCGGTTATGAAAAACTGTTTTTT; CDR3 protein: CASSQASGYEKLFF
clone size: -; J gene: TRBJ2-3; V gene: TRBV27; D gene: TRBD2; CDR3 DNA: TGTGCCAGCAGCCTGGGGGGGAGGGACACAGATACGCAGTATTTT; CDR3 protein: CASSLGGRDTDTQYF
clone size: -; J gene: TRBJ2-7; V gene: TRBV27; D gene: -; CDR3 DNA: TGTGCCATTGGAGGGGGGCGCGCAGGGGACGAGCAGTACTTC; CDR3 protein: CAIGGGRAGDEQYF
clone size: -; J gene: TRBJ1-1; V gene: TRBV6-1; D gene: -; CDR3 DNA: TGTGCCAGCAGCAGGCAGAACACTGAAGCTTTCTTT; CDR3 protein: CASSRQNTEAFF
clone size: -; J gene: TRBJ1-1; V gene: TRBV5-4; D gene: -; CDR3 DNA: TGTGCCAGCAGCCATGGACCCGGGAATGAAGCTTTCTTT; CDR3 protein: CASSHGPGNEAFF
clone size: -; J gene: TRBJ1-1; V gene: TRBV11-1; D gene: -; CDR3 DNA: TGTGCCAGCAGCTTTTTTAGGAACACTGAAGCTTTCTTT; CDR3 protein: CASSFFRNTEAFF
clone size: once; J gene: TRBJ2-7; V gene: TRBV9; D gene: -; CDR3 DNA: TGTGCCAGCAGCGTAGAAGGGGCTGGCTACGAGCAGTACTTC; CDR3 protein: CASSVEGAGYEQYF
clone size: -; J gene: TRBJ2-7; V gene: TRBV7-9; D gene: -; CDR3 DNA: TGTGCCAGCAGCTTAGGGAACCAAATTTCCTCCTACGAGCAGTACTTC; CDR3 protein: CASSLGNQISSYEQYF
clone size: -; J gene: TRBJ2-7; V gene: TRBV30; D gene: -; CDR3 DNA: TGTGCCTGGTTGAGGGTAGGAGGCTACGAGCAGTACTTC; CDR3 protein: CAWLRVGGYEQYF
clone size: -; J gene: TRBJ2-2; V gene: TRBV7-9; D gene: -; CDR3 DNA: TGTGCCAGCAGCCCGACGGTCACCGGGGAGCTGTTTTTT; CDR3 protein: CASSPTVTGELFF
clone size: -; J gene: TRBJ1-4; V gene: TRBV4-3; D gene: TRBD1; CDR3 DNA: TGCGCCAGCAGCCAAGATGGGGGACAGGGAAATGAAAAACTGTTTTTT; CDR3 protein: CASSQDGGQGNEKLFF
clone size: -; J gene: TRBJ2-1; V gene: TRBV6-1; D gene: -; CDR3 DNA: TGTGCCAGCAGTGACGGGCCCTACACCTACAATGAGCAGTTCTTC; CDR3 protein: CASSDGPYTYNEQFF
clone size: -; J gene: TRBJ1-2; V gene: TRBV19; D gene: -; CDR3 DNA: TGTGCCAGTACGGGGGCCACAAAATATGGCTACACCTTC; CDR3 protein: CASTGATKYGYTF
clone size: -; J gene: TRBJ2-7; V gene: TRBV7-8; D gene: TRBD1; CDR3 DNA: TGTGCCAGCAGCGAAACGACAGGGCTGTCTCAGCAGTACTTC; CDR3 protein: CASSETTGLSQQYF
clone size: -; J gene: TRBJ2-1; V gene: TRBV21-1; D gene: -; CDR3 DNA: TGTGCCAGCAGCACTTACCTATTATGGGGCAGTGAGCAGTTCTTC; CDR3 protein: CASSTYLLWGSEQFF
clone size: -; J gene: TRBJ2-1; V gene: TRBV11-2; D gene: -; CDR3 DNA: TGTGCCAGCAGCCCACCTTCCGTGGTGTGGCAGTTCTTC; CDR3 protein: CASSPPSVVWQFF
clone size: -; J gene: TRBJ2-6; V gene: TRBV28; D gene: -; CDR3 DNA: TGTGCCAGCAGTTCCCTCGGGTACAGCACCGGGGCCAACGTCCTGACTTTC; CDR3 protein: CASSSLGYSTGANVLTF
clone size: -; J gene: TRBJ1-1; V gene: TRBV6-5; D gene: -; CDR3 DNA: TGTGCCAGCAGTTTGTCAACAGGGAAGGGCACTGAAGCTTTCTTT; CDR3 protein: CASSLSTGKGTEAFF
clone size: -; J gene: TRBJ2-3; V gene: TRBV13; D gene: -; CDR3 DNA: TGTGCCAGCAGCTTAGCCATGACAGGCACAGATACGCAGTATTTT; CDR3 protein: CASSLAMTGTDTQYF
clone size: -; J gene: TRBJ2-1; V gene: TRBV7-2; D gene: -; CDR3 DNA: TGTGCCAGCAGCTTAGTGGGGCTGAAGGCTGAGCAGTTCTTC; CDR3 protein: CASSLVGLKAEQFF
clone size: -; J gene: TRBJ2-7; V gene: TRBV4-3; D gene: TRBD1; CDR3 DNA: TGCGCCAGCAGCCACAGGACAGGGGGTTTCTACGAGCAGTACTTC; CDR3 protein: CASSHRTGGFYEQYF
clone size: -; J gene: TRBJ1-4; V gene: TRBV11-2; D gene: -; CDR3 DNA: TGTGCCAGCAGCTTAGGGCCGATTCGGAAACTGTTTTTT; CDR3 protein: CASSLGPIRKLFF
clone size: -; J gene: TRBJ1-2; V gene: TRBV9; D gene: -; CDR3 DNA: TGTGCCAGTCTGGCCTTTAACTATGGCTACACCTTC; CDR3 protein: CASLAFNYGYTF
clone size: -; J gene: TRBJ2-2; V gene: TRBV27; D gene: -; CDR3 DNA: TGTGCCAGCAGGGGGTGGTTAGGCACCGGGGAGCTGTTTTTT; CDR3 protein: CASRGWLGTGELFF
clone size: -; J gene: TRBJ2-3; V gene: TRBV28; D gene: TRBD2; CDR3 DNA: TGTGCCAGCAGTTTACGCTTAAGCGGGATAACAGATACGCAGTATTTT; CDR3 protein: CASSLRLSGITDTQYF
clone size: -; J gene: TRBJ2-7; V gene: TRBV29-1; D gene: TRBD2; CDR3 DNA: TGCAGCGTTGAAGGTGGGCTAGCGGGGTACGAGCAGTACTTC; CDR3 protein: CSVEGGLAGYEQYF
clone size: -; J gene: TRBJ1-1; V gene: TRBV4-3; D gene: TRBD1; CDR3 DNA: TGCGCCAGCAGCCAGGCAGGGGGCGTAAAAGCTTTCTTT; CDR3 protein: CASSQAGGVKAFF
clone size: -; J gene: TRBJ1-3; V gene: TRBV30; D gene: -; CDR3 DNA: TGTGCCTGGAGTGTAGGCAGGGCTGGAAACACCATATATTTT; CDR3 protein: CAWSVGRAGNTIYF
clone size: -; J gene: TRBJ2-4; V gene: TRBV23-1; D gene: -; CDR3 DNA: TGCGCCAGCAGTCGTGGCAGGGAGAAAAACATTCAGTACTTC; CDR3 protein: CASSRGREKNIQYF
clone size: once; J gene: TRBJ2-1; V gene: TRBV25-1; D gene: -; CDR3 DNA: TGTGCCAGCGGCAAGAAAGGGGGGATTGAGCAGTTCTTC; CDR3 protein: CASGKKGGIEQFF
clone size: -; J gene: TRBJ1-1; V gene: TRBV21-1; D gene: -; CDR3 DNA: TGTGCCAGCAGCCCAGTGGGGGTGGGGAAGTCTTCTGGAGCTTTCTTT; CDR3 protein: CASSPVGVGKSSGAFF
clone size: -; J gene: TRBJ1-2; V gene: TRBV9; D gene: TRBD1; CDR3 DNA: TGTGCCAGCAGCGCGACAGGGGCGAGGTATGGCTACACCTTC; CDR3 protein: CASSATGARYGYTF
clone size: -; J gene: TRBJ2-7; V gene: TRBV25-1; D gene: -; CDR3 DNA: TGTGCCAGCAGGGGACTGCTCTCCTACGAGCAGTACTTC; CDR3 protein: CASRGLLSYEQYF
clone size: -; J gene: TRBJ2-7; V gene: TRBV28; D gene: TRBD1; CDR3 DNA: TGTGCCAGCAGTCCCGGACAGGAGAGCTCCTACGAGCAGTACTTC; CDR3 protein: CASSPGQESSYEQYF
clone size: -; J gene: TRBJ1-4; V gene: TRBV10-3; D gene: -; CDR3 DNA: TGTGCCATCAGTGAGTCTCGGGGGGCCCTCTATGAAAAACTGTTTTTT; CDR3 protein: CAISESRGALYEKLFF